This passage covers 20 T cell receptor beta chains from one sample sequenced in a study of cytomegalovirus exposure and HLA in healthy donors. PCR used 60 Vbeta primers and 13 Jbeta primers. Method: immunoSEQ multiplex PCR; TCRdb's copy keeps in-frame clones and lacks some. The table includes over 110,000 clones, 78% detected once. Sequencing was done on a sample of PBMCs. The receptors were gathered from a woman between 35 and 50 years old in good health and CMV-seropositive.

This clone was observed a few times. The V and J genes are TRBV5-4 and TRBJ2-3; 12 bases are a match to TRBD2. The CDR3 covers 19 residues. Germline values: CDR1 SGHNT, CDR2 YYREEE (reference sequence). Trimming cost V 3 bases and J 0 bases; bases outside gene matches: 11. The CDR3 loop is CASSSGVGLAGLSTDTQYF. For the CDR3, the DNA is TGTGCCAGCAGCTCAGGGGTGGGACTAGCGGGCCTGAGCACAGATACGCAGTATTTT.

This clone appeared once. The CDR3 loop is CASSALQGANTEAFF. The CDR3 region has the DNA TGTGCCAGCAGTGCATTACAGGGGGCGAACACTGAAGCTTTCTTT. The chain combines TRBV6-1 with TRBJ1-1, with 9 bases identical to TRBD1. Germline trimming cut 4 bases from V and 1 base from J; bases unmatched to any gene: 4. CDR3 size: 15 residues. Germline CDR1 is MNHNS and CDR2 is SASEGT.

In regard to this clone: Germline and junction disagree at one end, which may indicate a read error. V gene TRBV29-1 combines with J gene TRBJ2-3; 7 nucleotides line up with TRBD2. Germline CDR1 reads SQVTM; CDR2 reads ANQGSEA. The CDR3 runs to 11 residues. CDR3 DNA sequence: TGCAGCGTTGTTGACGCGGGGGTGACGAGGTTT. Residues: CSVVDAGVTRF.

The chain's CDR3 is CASSEARSYEQYF. The CDR3 coding sequence is TGTGCCAGCAGTGAAGCTAGAAGTTACGAGCAGTACTTC. The chain couples TRBV2 to TRBJ2-7; D is ambiguous. V was cut by 0 bases and J by 4 bases, with 7 bases left in between. From germline, CDR1 is SNHLY and CDR2 FYNNEI. The CDR3 loop spans 13 amino acids.

V gene TRBV9 combines with J gene TRBJ2-1; 9 bases are shared with TRBD2. Germline assignment: CDR1 SGDLS and CDR2 YYNGEE. The V gene end was trimmed by 3 bases and the J gene end by 6 bases; junction bases not matched to a gene: 10. This CDR3 spans 16 amino acids. The CDR3 DNA is TGTGCCAGCAGCGGAGTCCGCGGCGGGAGGGCCAATGAGCAGTTCTTC. Its translation: CASSGVRGGRANEQFF.

A remark on this clone: The same CDR3 can be traced to other DNA sequences in this sample. This chain links TRBV25-1 with TRBJ2-5; the D gene is possibly TRBD2 (6 bases). The CDR3 extends over 14 amino acids. CDR1 and CDR2 (germline): MGHDK, SYGVNS. V was shortened by 10 bases and J by 2 bases, with 17 bases between the two germline ends. CDR3 nucleotide sequence: TGTGCCACCAAAGACGGAGGGCGGCAAGAGACCCAGTACTTC. It yields the protein CATKDGGRQETQYF.

The rearrangement joins TRBV27 to TRBJ1-3; D call uncertain. The CDR3 consists of 14 residues. The germline V gene encodes CDR1 MNHEY and CDR2 SMNVEV (reference sequence). V was cut by 9 bases and J by 0 bases, with 12 bases left in between. The CDR3 spells CARTPVVSGNTIYF. The CDR3, as DNA: TGTGCCAGAACTCCGGTCGTCTCTGGAAACACCATATATTTT.

V is TRBV14 and J is TRBJ2-5, with D perhaps matching TRBD1 (5 bases). The length of the CDR3 is 13 residues. The germline V gene has CDR1 SGHDN and CDR2 FVKESK. Trimming stripped 7 bases from V and 4 bases from J, with 13 bases between. The CDR3 region is CASTQGLGETQYF. CDR3 nucleotides: TGTGCCAGCACCCAGGGCCTGGGAGAGACCCAGTACTTC. The full variable domain, its missing parts supplied by reference TRBV14 and TRBJ2-5, is EAGVTQFPSHSVIEKGQTVTLRCDPISGHDNLYWYRRVMGKEIKFLLHFVKESKQDESGMPNNRFLAERTGGTYSTLKVQPAELEDSGVYFCASTQGLGETQYFGPGTRLLVL.

The V gene is TRBV6-5, the J gene TRBJ2-5, with TRBD1 identical over 8 bases. The CDR3 totals 15 residues. In germline, CDR1 is MNHEY, CDR2 SVGAGI. The J segment lost 2 bases and the V segment lost 11 bases, leaving 13 bases of the junction unmatched. The CDR3 region has the DNA TGTGCCCCATACCTAAGGCAGGGGGCACAAGAGACCCAGTACTTC. Protein: CAPYLRQGAQETQYF.

The chain is built from TRBV30 and TRBJ2-4; TRBD2 matches at 16 bases. Per the germline V gene, CDR1 is GTSNPN and CDR2 is SVGIG (reference sequence). The V gene end was trimmed by 2 bases and the J gene end by 16 bases; junction bases not matched to a gene: 11. CDR3 size: 15 residues. CDR3 loop: CAWSSKGLAGGREYF. The CDR3 DNA reads as TGTGCCTGGAGTTCCAAGGGACTAGCGGGAGGGAGGGAATACTTC. Full variable domain (remainder filled in from reference TRBV30 and TRBJ2-4): SQTIHQWPATLVQPVGSPLSLECTVEGTSNPNLYWYRQAAGRGLQLLFYSVGIGQISSEVPQNLSASRPQDRQFILSSKKLLLSDSGFYLCAWSSKGLAGGREYFGAGTRLSVL.

The J gene is TRBJ1-5, the V gene TRBV10-3; 7 bases fit TRBD1. Germline-derived CDR1 and CDR2 are ENHRY and SYGVKD. V lost 5 bases, J lost 1 base, and 2 bases stayed unmatched. The CDR3 totals 14 residues. The CDR3: CAISMGQSNQPQHF. The DNA for the CDR3 is TGTGCCATCAGTATGGGACAGAGCAATCAGCCCCAGCATTTT.

The chain couples TRBV7-2 to TRBJ2-1; a possible D gene is TRBD2 (7 bases). Germline values: CDR1 SGHTA, CDR2 FQGNSA. V lost 5 bases and J lost 14, with 16 bases in between. The CDR3 totals 12 residues. The CDR3 is CASSAWGGGEFF. CDR3 bases: TGTGCCAGCAGCGCCTGGGGGGGCGGGGAGTTCTTC.

This rearrangement joins TRBV11-2 to TRBJ2-7, with TRBD2 matching over 12 bases. Trimming took 1 base from V and 5 from J; bases not matched to a gene: 3. CDR3 length: 15 residues. Germline V CDR1 and CDR2: SGHAT, FQNNGV. Here the CDR3 DNA reads TGTGCCAGCAGCTTAGGACTAGCGGGAGTGAACGAGCAGTACTTC. It encodes CASSLGLAGVNEQYF.

The chain is built from TRBV30 and TRBJ1-5; D gene ambiguous. V lost 4 bases and J 9 bases, leaving 19 bases between the germline ends. Germline lookup yields CDR1 GTSNPN and CDR2 SVGIG (reference sequence). The CDR3 runs to 14 residues. The DNA for the CDR3 is TGTGCCTGGAAGCCCACCCAATCTTTTGGGCCCCAGCATTTT. This gives the protein CAWKPTQSFGPQHF.

In the case of this clone: This same CDR3 is encoded by further DNA sequences in the sample. V is TRBV7-8 and J is TRBJ2-5; TRBD2 is a possible D gene (6 bases). This CDR3 region has 14 residues. Germline CDR1 and CDR2: SGHVS and FQNEAQ. The ends were cut back, 5 bases at V and 4 bases at J, with 14 bases in the middle. This chain's CDR3 is CASSHSFGGETQYF. The DNA of the CDR3 is TGTGCCAGCAGCCACTCCTTCGGGGGAGAGACCCAGTACTTC.

This clone was recorded once. The V call is TRBV5-8, the J call TRBJ2-1, with D unresolved. Per germline, CDR1 SGHTS and CDR2 YDEGEE. The CDR3 sequence is 13 residues long. V was clipped by 1 base and J by 3 bases, with 5 bases between them. Written as DNA, the CDR3 is TGTGCCAGCAGCTTGAACTACTACAATGAGCAGTTCTTC. Its translation: CASSLNYYNEQFF.

The chain couples TRBV11-3 to TRBJ2-1; 8 bases align to TRBD2. The germline V gene encodes CDR1 SGHNT and CDR2 YENEEA. V lost 1 base and J lost 4; bases outside the gene matches: 3. The CDR3 is 15 residues long. The CDR3: CASSLGLALYNEQFF. In DNA form, the CDR3 reads TGTGCCAGCAGCTTAGGACTAGCGCTATACAATGAGCAGTTCTTC.

This clone has a handful of counts. J is TRBJ2-5 and V is TRBV11-2; TRBD1 matches at 8 bases. With V trimmed by 0 bases and J by 5 bases, 8 bases remained unmatched. The CDR3 runs to 16 residues. Per germline, CDR1 SGHAT and CDR2 FQNNGV. CDR3 coding DNA: TGTGCCAGCAGCTTAGACGCATACAGGGACAGGGAGACCCAGTACTTC. Translation: CASSLDAYRDRETQYF.

Turning to this clone: Germline is not matched at one junction end, which may reflect a read error. V and J are TRBV6-6 and TRBJ1-2, with 9 positions matching TRBD1. Germline V gene lookup returns CDR1 MNHNY and CDR2 SVGAGI (reference sequence). CDR3 length: 14 residues. CDR3 nucleotide sequence: TGTGCCAGCAGTGACTCGGGACAGGGTTATGGCTACACCTTC. It encodes CASSDSGQGYGYTF.

The rearrangement links TRBV28 to TRBJ2-2; weak D call: TRBD1 (6 bases). Trimming removed 7 bases from V and 0 bases from J, with 21 bases in between. The germline V gene has CDR1 MDHEN and CDR2 SYDVKM. This CDR3 is 18 amino acids long. CDR3 in amino acids: CASTEYKGVRANTGELFF. The CDR3 bases are TGTGCCAGCACCGAATATAAGGGGGTTAGAGCGAACACCGGGGAGCTGTTTTTT.